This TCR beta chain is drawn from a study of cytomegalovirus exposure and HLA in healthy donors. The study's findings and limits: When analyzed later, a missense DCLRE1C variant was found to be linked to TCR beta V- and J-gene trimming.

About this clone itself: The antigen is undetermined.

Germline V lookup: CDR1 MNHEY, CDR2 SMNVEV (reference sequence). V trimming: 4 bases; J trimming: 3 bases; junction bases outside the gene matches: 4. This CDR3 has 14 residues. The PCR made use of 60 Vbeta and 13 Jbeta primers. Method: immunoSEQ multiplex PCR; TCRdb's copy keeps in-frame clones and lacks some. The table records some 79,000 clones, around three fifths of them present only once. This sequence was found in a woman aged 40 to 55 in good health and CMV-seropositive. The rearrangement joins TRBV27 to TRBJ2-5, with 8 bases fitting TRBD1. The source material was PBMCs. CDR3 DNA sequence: TGTGCCAGCAGTTCCTCGGACAGGGAAGAGACCCAGTACTTC. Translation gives CASSSSDREETQYF.